The 29 T cell receptor beta chains listed next were all sequenced from one sample in a study of cytomegalovirus exposure and HLA in healthy donors. PCR primers comprised 60 Vbeta and 13 Jbeta primers. The protocol was immunoSEQ multiplex PCR, while the TCRdb copy is restricted to in-frame clones and leaves out a portion. This sample has under 250,000 clones, with 76% found just once. The sequenced sample consisted of PBMCs. All receptors come from a man aged 18 to 29 in good health and CMV-seronegative.

This clone was detected only once. The chain links TRBV7-9 to TRBJ2-7, with 10 nucleotides matching TRBD2. J gave up 4 bases and V 0 bases, and 0 bases lay outside the gene matches. The CDR3 contains 14 residues. Germline values: CDR1 SEHNR, CDR2 FQNEAQ (reference sequence). CDR3 coding DNA: TGTGCCAGCAGCTTAGCGACTAGCGGGTACGAGCAGTACTTC. Encoded protein: CASSLATSGYEQYF. Using reference TRBV7-9 and TRBJ2-7 for the parts outside the CDR3, the full variable domain is DTGVSQNPRHKITKRGQNVTFRCDPISEHNRLYWYRQTLGQGPEFLTYFQNEAQLEKSRLLSDRFSAERPKGSFSTLEIQRTEQGDSAMYLCASSLATSGYEQYFGPGTRLTVT.

This chain connects TRBV4-1 to TRBJ2-7; D possibly corresponds to TRBD2 (5 bases). The CDR3 sequence is 16 residues long. Germline CDR1 MGHRA, CDR2 YSYEKL. V lost 4 bases and J lost 0, with 16 bases in between. The CDR3 loop is CASSPFSRARSYEQYF. CDR3 bases: TGCGCCAGCAGCCCCTTTTCGAGGGCCCGCTCCTACGAGCAGTACTTC.

The chain carries TRBV29-1 and TRBJ2-5; 7 bases fit TRBD1. With 4 bases clipped from V and 5 bases from J, the junction kept 4 bases outside the gene matches. Per the germline V gene, CDR1 is SQVTM and CDR2 is ANQGSEA. The CDR3 has 12 residues. The DNA of the CDR3 is TGCAGCGTTGTCGGCAGGGGGGAGACCCAGTACTTC. Translated, it gives CSVVGRGETQYF.

This clone was seen a few times. This rearrangement joins TRBV6-5 to TRBJ1-2, with D maybe TRBD1 (6 bases). CDR3 length: 15 residues. Deletions cut 8 bases from V and 5 bases from J, with 21 bases between. Per the germline V gene, CDR1 is MNHEY and CDR2 is SVGAGI. The CDR3 DNA is TGTGCCAGCCAACGGGCGGGGGCGGTGGGATATGGCTACACCTTC. Amino acid sequence: CASQRAGAVGYGYTF.

The chain uses TRBV28 and TRBJ2-7; no reliable D call. The V end lost 1 base, the J end lost 5 bases, and 12 bases lay between the germline ends. This CDR3 is built from 14 residues. Per the germline V gene, CDR1 is MDHEN and CDR2 is SYDVKM. CDR3 coding DNA: TGTGCCAGCAGTTTATTAGCTTCCTTCCACGAGCAGTACTTC. Translating gives CASSLLASFHEQYF.

This chain joins TRBV5-1 and TRBJ2-3; TRBD2 aligns across 9 bases. CDR1 is SGHRS, CDR2 YFSETQ, per germline. J gave up 4 bases and V 1 base, and 7 bases lay outside the gene matches. The length of the CDR3 is 16 residues. The CDR3 region is CASSLFPSGNSDTQYF. As DNA, the CDR3 is TGCGCCAGCAGCTTGTTTCCTAGCGGGAACTCAGATACGCAGTATTTT.

This chain links TRBV2 with TRBJ2-2; 8 nucleotides line up with TRBD2. V trimming: 5 bases; J trimming: 4 bases; junction bases outside the gene matches: 6. In germline, CDR1 is SNHLY, CDR2 FYNNEI. This CDR3 has 15 amino acids. The DNA for the CDR3 is TGTGCCAGCAGTTTCTTCGGGAGGGGCACCGGGGAGCTGTTTTTT. Its translation is CASSFFGRGTGELFF.

This chain links TRBV6-6 with TRBJ2-7, with a tentative D call TRBD1 (6 bases). The CDR3 is 15 amino acids. The germline V gene has CDR1 MNHNY and CDR2 SVGAGI (reference sequence). V lost 0 bases and J 0 bases, leaving 9 bases between the germline ends. This CDR3 is CASSYSRGYSYEQYF. The CDR3 DNA sequence: TGTGCCAGCAGTTACTCCAGGGGATACTCCTACGAGCAGTACTTC.

The table lists this clone with a few counts. The chain combines TRBV5-4 with TRBJ2-7, with 7 bases fitting TRBD2. Germline V gives CDR1 SGHNT, CDR2 YYREEE (reference sequence). J lost 7 bases, V lost 4 bases, and 5 bases had no gene match. This CDR3 spans 12 amino acids. DNA for the CDR3: TGTGCCAGCAGCCCGGGAGGACGGGAGCAGTACTTC. Translating gives CASSPGGREQYF. Using reference TRBV5-4 and TRBJ2-7 for the parts outside the CDR3, the full variable domain is ETGVTQSPTHLIKTRGQQVTLRCSSQSGHNTVSWYQQALGQGPQFIFQYYREEENGRGNFPPRFSGLQFPNYSSELNVNALELDDSALYLCASSPGGREQYFGPGTRLTVT.

The rearrangement joins TRBV5-1 to TRBJ1-3; D remains ambiguous. Trimming shortened V by 4 bases and J by 1 base, and 12 bases separated the two germline ends. This CDR3 contains 15 residues. CDR1 and CDR2 (germline): SGHRS, YFSETQ. Here the CDR3 reads CASSPGGRSGNTIYF. DNA of the CDR3: TGCGCCAGCAGCCCGGGCGGGAGGTCTGGAAACACCATATATTTT.

The gene calls are TRBV4-1 and TRBJ1-5, with a possible D match to TRBD1 (5 bases). Trimming shortened V by 3 bases and J by 0 bases, and 9 bases separated the two germline ends. Germline assignment: CDR1 MGHRA and CDR2 YSYEKL. This CDR3 has 15 residues. DNA of the CDR3: TGCGCCAGCAGCCAGGGACTAACTAGCAATCAGCCCCAGCATTTT. Protein product: CASSQGLTSNQPQHF.

The chain has TRBV7-2 and TRBJ2-7; D gene unclear. The CDR3 spans 12 residues. CDR1 SGHTA and CDR2 FQGNSA come from the germline V gene. V shed 1 base and J shed 2 bases, with 3 bases lying between them. CDR3 protein: CASSLVAYEQYF. DNA of the CDR3: TGTGCCAGCAGCTTAGTCGCCTACGAGCAGTACTTC.

The chain is built from TRBV7-9 and TRBJ2-3; D unclear. CDR1 and CDR2 from the germline V gene are SEHNR and FQNEAQ (reference sequence). CDR3 length: 13 amino acids. Trimming shortened V by 1 base and J by 4 bases, and 6 bases separated the two germline ends. The CDR3 nucleotides are TGTGCCAGCAGCTTAGGAGTTCCAGATACGCAGTATTTT. Protein sequence: CASSLGVPDTQYF. The whole variable domain, remainder taken from reference TRBV7-9 and TRBJ2-3, is DTGVSQNPRHKITKRGQNVTFRCDPISEHNRLYWYRQTLGQGPEFLTYFQNEAQLEKSRLLSDRFSAERPKGSFSTLEIQRTEQGDSAMYLCASSLGVPDTQYFGPGTRLTVL.

The chain is built from TRBV5-1 and TRBJ1-2, with D perhaps matching TRBD1 (5 bases). The CDR3 has 13 residues. Germline V CDR1 and CDR2: SGHRS, YFSETQ. The V and J ends lost 0 bases and 4 bases respectively, with 7 bases between them. Here the CDR3 reads CASSLATVYGYTF. The CDR3 region has the DNA TGCGCCAGCAGCTTGGCGACAGTCTATGGCTACACCTTC.

The CDR3 sequence is CASSVDRGAKNIQYF. The CDR3 DNA reads TGTGCCAGCAGCGTAGATCGAGGGGCCAAAAACATTCAGTACTTC. The chain is built from TRBV9 and TRBJ2-4; tentative D call: TRBD2 (5 bases). In germline, CDR1 is SGDLS, CDR2 YYNGEE. V lost 0 bases and J lost 1, with 8 bases in between. The CDR3 spans 15 residues.

The rearrangement joins TRBV6-5 to TRBJ1-1; D is ambiguous. The germline gives CDR1 MNHEY, CDR2 SVGAGI. Trimming took 6 bases from V and 0 from J, leaving 11 bases between them. The CDR3 contains 14 residues. The CDR3 region is CASSRDPLNTEAFF. The CDR3 nucleotides read TGTGCCAGCAGCCGGGATCCTTTGAACACTGAAGCTTTCTTT.

This clone has more than one count but fewer than ten. The V gene is TRBV27, the J gene TRBJ2-1, with D perhaps matching TRBD2 (6 bases). Looked up from germline, CDR1 is MNHEY and CDR2 is SMNVEV (reference sequence). With 10 bases removed from V and 7 bases from J, the gap between germline ends came to 20 bases. This CDR3 has 14 residues. The CDR3 is CAISTWGVGNEQFF. CDR3 nucleotides: TGTGCCATTTCAACCTGGGGGGTTGGGAATGAGCAGTTCTTC.

V is TRBV19 and J is TRBJ1-2, with D tentatively TRBD1 (5 bases). This CDR3 comprises 14 residues. V lost 5 bases to trimming and J lost 4 bases, with 14 bases between them. Germline values: CDR1 LNHDA, CDR2 SQIVND (reference sequence). CDR3 sequence: CASSVTVPFYGYTF. The CDR3 coding sequence is TGTGCCAGTAGTGTGACAGTCCCTTTCTATGGCTACACCTTC. The variable domain in full, with the rest retrieved from reference TRBV19 and TRBJ1-2, is DGGITQSPKYLFRKEGQNVTLSCEQNLNHDAMYWYRQDPGQGLRLIYYSQIVNDFQKGDIAEGYSVSREKKESFPLTVTSAQKNPTAFYLCASSVTVPFYGYTFGSGTRLTVV.

The chain employs TRBV5-6 and TRBJ2-1; TRBD1 matches 10 bases. The CDR3 has 15 residues. Per germline, CDR1 SGHDT and CDR2 YYEEEE. The V gene end was trimmed by 0 bases and the J gene end by 7 bases; junction bases not matched to a gene: 4. The CDR3 protein is CASSLGQGAWNEQFF. The CDR3 DNA sequence: TGTGCCAGCAGCTTGGGACAGGGGGCATGGAATGAGCAGTTCTTC.

Written as DNA, the CDR3 is TGCGCCAGCAGCGGGGGGTTGCTAGCGGGAGTTCCCGAGGTGTACTTC. Amino acids: CASSGGLLAGVPEVYF. The chain uses TRBV4-1 and TRBJ2-7; 10 nucleotides line up with TRBD2. Trimming removed 5 bases from V and 12 bases from J; junction bases left unmatched: 19. The CDR3 is made up of 16 amino acids. CDR1 and CDR2 (germline): MGHRA, YSYEKL.

V and J are TRBV4-1 and TRBJ2-7, with D perhaps matching TRBD2 (7 bases). Looked up from germline, CDR1 is MGHRA and CDR2 is YSYEKL. The CDR3 has 18 residues. Trimming left V 4 bases short and J 2 bases short, with 24 bases between. The CDR3 sequence is CASSLPKGGGGEAYEQYF. The CDR3 coding sequence is TGCGCCAGCAGCCTCCCGAAAGGTGGAGGGGGGGAAGCCTACGAGCAGTACTTC.

This chain links TRBV5-4 with TRBJ2-1, with 9 bases that match TRBD1. The V and J ends lost 4 bases and 7 bases, in that order; junction bases with no gene match: 9. Germline loops: CDR1 SGHNT, CDR2 YYREEE (reference sequence). The CDR3 totals 15 residues. CDR3 bases: TGTGCCAGCAGCCCCACCGGGACAGGGTTGAATGAGCAGTTCTTC. Its translation is CASSPTGTGLNEQFF. The full variable domain, completed using reference TRBV5-4 and TRBJ2-1, is ETGVTQSPTHLIKTRGQQVTLRCSSQSGHNTVSWYQQALGQGPQFIFQYYREEENGRGNFPPRFSGLQFPNYSSELNVNALELDDSALYLCASSPTGTGLNEQFFGPGTRLTVL.

This clone has a single count. The chain combines TRBV2 with TRBJ1-4; D unclear. CDR3 length: 13 amino acids. V was trimmed by 10 bases and J by 5 bases, leaving 14 bases between them. The germline V gene has CDR1 SNHLY and CDR2 FYNNEI. CDR3 nucleotide sequence: TGTGCCACGAGCGGAGGGCCAAATGAAAAACTGTTTTTT. Translated, it gives CATSGGPNEKLFF. The whole variable domain, remainder taken from reference TRBV2 and TRBJ1-4, is EPEVTQTPSHQVTQMGQEVILRCVPISNHLYFYWYRQILGQKVEFLVSFYNNEISEKSEIFDDQFSVERPDGSNFTLKIRSTKLEDSAMYFCATSGGPNEKLFFGSGTQLSVL.

A word on this clone: Different DNA sequences within this sample yield the same CDR3. V gene TRBV9 combines with J gene TRBJ2-3; TRBD2 matches at 11 bases. Losses at the gene ends were 0 bases for V and 2 bases for J; bases not matched to a gene: 2. This CDR3 has 16 residues. Germline loops: CDR1 SGDLS, CDR2 YYNGEE. CDR3 sequence reads: CASSVGLAGYTDTQYF. The DNA of the CDR3 is TGTGCCAGCAGCGTAGGACTAGCGGGGTACACAGATACGCAGTATTTT.

This clone was recorded once. The chain couples TRBV6-1 to TRBJ1-5; D ambiguous. CDR1 is MNHNS, CDR2 SASEGT, per germline. The CDR3 loop spans 13 amino acids. V was trimmed by 8 bases and J by 2 bases, leaving 10 bases between them. The CDR3 protein is CASALERNQPQHF. CDR3 nucleotide sequence: TGTGCCAGCGCACTCGAGCGCAATCAGCCCCAGCATTTT.

This clone was recorded only once. The germline gene is not matched at one end of the junction; a read error may be the cause. The chain links TRBV7-9 to TRBJ2-7, with 9 bases lining up with TRBD1. This CDR3 has 16 residues. CDR1 is SEHNR and CDR2 is FQNEAQ in the germline V gene (reference sequence). The CDR3 spells CSSSLGYGTGNYEQYF. CDR3 in DNA: TGTTCCAGCAGCTTAGGGTACGGGACAGGGAACTACGAGCAGTACTTC.

This clone was counted once. The J gene is TRBJ1-1, the V gene TRBV5-1; maybe TRBD1 (6 bases). Trimming shortened V by 0 bases and J by 6 bases, and 21 bases separated the two germline ends. CDR3 length: 17 residues. Germline CDR1 is SGHRS and CDR2 is YFSETQ. The CDR3 reads CASSLDETHRQDSEAFF. CDR3 sequence (DNA): TGCGCCAGCAGCTTGGACGAAACCCACCGACAGGACTCTGAAGCTTTCTTT.

V gene TRBV5-1 combines with J gene TRBJ2-2, with unresolved D. The CDR3 consists of 14 residues. Germline-derived CDR1 and CDR2 are SGHRS and YFSETQ. Trimming cost V 1 base and J 2 bases, with 6 bases left between them. CDR3 residues: CASSLQANTGELFF. CDR3 nucleotides: TGCGCCAGCAGCTTGCAGGCCAACACCGGGGAGCTGTTTTTT.

This chain links TRBV5-5 with TRBJ2-7; possible D gene TRBD1, 8 bases. The CDR3 contains 15 residues. The ends were cut back, 0 bases at V and 6 bases at J, with 16 bases in the middle. Germline-derived CDR1 and CDR2 are SGHKS and YYEKEE (reference sequence). In DNA form, the CDR3 reads TGTGCCAGCAGCTTGGACGTCCACAGGGGGGGCGAGCAGTACTTC. This codes for CASSLDVHRGGEQYF.